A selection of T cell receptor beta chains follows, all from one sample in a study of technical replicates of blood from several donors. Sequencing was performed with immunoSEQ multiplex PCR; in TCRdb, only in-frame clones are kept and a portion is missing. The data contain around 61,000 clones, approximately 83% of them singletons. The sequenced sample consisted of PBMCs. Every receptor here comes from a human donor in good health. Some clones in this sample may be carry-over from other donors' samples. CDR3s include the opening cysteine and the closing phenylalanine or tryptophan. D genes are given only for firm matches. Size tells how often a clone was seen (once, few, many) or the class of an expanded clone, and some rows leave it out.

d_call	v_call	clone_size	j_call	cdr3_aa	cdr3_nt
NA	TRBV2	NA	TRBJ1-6	CASSEQAAGNSPLHF	TGTGCCAGCAGTGAACAGGCAGCCGGTAATTCACCCCTCCACTTT
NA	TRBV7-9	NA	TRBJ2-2	CASSLGHGTGELFF	TGTGCCAGCAGCTTAGGACACGGCACCGGGGAGCTGTTTTTT
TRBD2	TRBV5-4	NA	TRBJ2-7	CASSLDWGGGREQYF	TGTGCCAGCAGCTTGGACTGGGGCGGGGGACGCGAGCAGTACTTC
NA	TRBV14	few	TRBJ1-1	CASSQDAGEAFF	TGTGCCAGCAGCCAAGATGCCGGTGAAGCTTTCTTT
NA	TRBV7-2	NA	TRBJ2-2	CASSQELGELFF	TGTGCCAGCAGCCAGGAACTCGGGGAGCTGTTTTTT
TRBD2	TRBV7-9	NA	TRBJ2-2	CASSSPLGGRPGELFF	TGTGCCAGCAGCTCCCCGCTGGGCGGGAGGCCCGGGGAGCTGTTTTTT
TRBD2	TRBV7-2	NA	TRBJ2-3	CASRPPGAGGLGTQYF	TGTGCCAGCAGGCCCCCGGGAGCGGGAGGCCTGGGCACGCAGTATTTT
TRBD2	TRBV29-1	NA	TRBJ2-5	CSSLAGGPETQYF	TGCAGCTCCCTAGCGGGGGGGCCGGAGACCCAGTACTTC
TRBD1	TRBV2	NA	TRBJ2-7	CARGGQGGEQYF	TGTGCCAGAGGAGGACAGGGTGGCGAGCAGTACTTC
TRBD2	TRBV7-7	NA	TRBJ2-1	CASSSLAGLEQFF	TGTGCCAGCAGCTCCCTAGCGGGACTTGAGCAGTTCTTC
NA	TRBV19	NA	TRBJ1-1	CASSSDRSTANTEAFF	TGTGCCAGTAGTTCCGACAGGTCAACGGCGAACACTGAAGCTTTCTTT
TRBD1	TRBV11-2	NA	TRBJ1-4	CASSNRAGGGEKLFF	TGTGCCAGCAGCAATAGGGCAGGGGGCGGTGAAAAACTGTTTTTT
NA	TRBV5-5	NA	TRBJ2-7	CASSLKGWSGDSEQYF	TGTGCCAGCAGCTTGAAGGGGTGGTCAGGAGACTCCGAGCAGTACTTC
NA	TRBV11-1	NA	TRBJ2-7	CASSRTDTYEQYF	TGTGCCAGCAGCCGGACAGACACCTACGAGCAGTACTTC
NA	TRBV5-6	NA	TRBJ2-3	CASVRGTATDTQYF	TGTGCCAGCGTAAGGGGGACGGCAACAGATACGCAGTATTTT
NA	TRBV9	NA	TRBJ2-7	CASSARDRSYEQYF	TGTGCCAGCAGCGCGCGGGACAGATCCTACGAGCAGTACTTC
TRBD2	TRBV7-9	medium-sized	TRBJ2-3	CASTPGLAEYTDTQYF	TGTGCCAGCACCCCGGGACTAGCGGAGTACACAGATACGCAGTATTTT
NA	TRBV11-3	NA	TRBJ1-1	CASSTRVSTEAFF	TGTGCCAGCAGCACTAGAGTGAGCACTGAAGCTTTCTTT
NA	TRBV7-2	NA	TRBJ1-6	CASRNQGISPNSPLHF	TGTGCCAGCAGAAACCAGGGTATATCTCCGAATTCACCCCTCCACTTT
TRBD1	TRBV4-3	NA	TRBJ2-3	CASSKRTGVSTDTQYF	TGCGCCAGCAGCAAACGGACAGGGGTATCAACAGATACGCAGTATTTT
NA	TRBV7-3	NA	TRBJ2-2	CASSKGILGSGELFF	TGTGCCAGCAGCAAGGGGATCCTCGGGTCCGGGGAGCTGTTTTTT
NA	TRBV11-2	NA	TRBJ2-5	CASSLRVSKQETQYF	TGTGCCAGCAGCCTCCGGGTCTCTAAACAAGAGACCCAGTACTTC
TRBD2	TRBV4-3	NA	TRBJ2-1	CASSQESPYSGGDYNEQFF	TGCGCCAGCAGCCAAGAATCCCCTTATAGCGGGGGGGACTACAATGAGCAGTTCTTC
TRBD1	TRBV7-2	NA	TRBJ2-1	CASSLNQGVYNEQFF	TGTGCCAGCAGCTTAAACCAGGGGGTCTACAATGAGCAGTTCTTC
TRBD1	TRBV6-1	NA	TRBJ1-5	CASSGDRAPENNQPQHF	TGTGCCAGCAGTGGGGACAGAGCCCCAGAGAACAATCAGCCCCAGCATTTT
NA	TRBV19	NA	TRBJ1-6	CASSIGGTNLWSPLHF	TGTGCCAGTAGTATTGGTGGGACTAACCTGTGGTCACCCCTCCACTTT
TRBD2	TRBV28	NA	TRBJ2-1	CASSSGLSGRAYEQFF	TGTGCCAGCAGTTCAGGATTGAGCGGGAGGGCCTATGAGCAGTTCTTC
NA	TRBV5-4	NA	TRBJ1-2	CASSLGAGVGYGYTF	TGTGCCAGCAGCTTGGGGGCAGGGGTCGGCTATGGCTACACCTTC
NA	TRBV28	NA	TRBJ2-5	CASSSPQGGQETQYF	TGTGCCAGCAGTTCCCCGCAGGGGGGCCAAGAGACCCAGTACTTC
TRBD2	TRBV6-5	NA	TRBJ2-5	CASRRTAGGQETQYF	TGTGCCAGCAGACGGACAGCGGGGGGGCAAGAGACCCAGTACTTC
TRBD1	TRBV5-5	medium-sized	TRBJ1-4	CASSKTIRDSNEKLFF	TGTGCCAGCAGCAAAACTATCCGGGACAGTAATGAAAAACTGTTTTTT
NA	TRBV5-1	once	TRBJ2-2	CASSDRAGSGELFF	TGCGCCAGCAGCGACAGGGCGGGATCCGGGGAGCTGTTTTTT
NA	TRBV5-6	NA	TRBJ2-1	CASSAIRVEISEQFF	TGTGCCAGCAGCGCGATCCGGGTGGAGATAAGTGAGCAGTTCTTC
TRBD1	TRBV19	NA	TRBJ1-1	CASSHRQGRVNTEAFF	TGTGCCAGTAGTCACCGACAGGGCCGCGTGAACACTGAAGCTTTCTTT
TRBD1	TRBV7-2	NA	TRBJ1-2	CASSPRQGPYGYTF	TGTGCCAGCAGCCCCAGACAGGGCCCCTATGGCTACACCTTC
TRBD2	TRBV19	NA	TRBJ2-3	CASSIVSAGGPGTQYF	TGTGCCAGTAGTATAGTATCAGCGGGAGGGCCGGGTACGCAGTATTTT
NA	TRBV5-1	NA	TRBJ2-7	CASSQLTATYEQYF	TGCGCCAGCAGCCAACTTACAGCTACCTACGAGCAGTACTTC
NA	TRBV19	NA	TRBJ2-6	CASTPTEPANVLTF	TGTGCCAGTACCCCGACAGAGCCGGCCAACGTCCTGACTTTC
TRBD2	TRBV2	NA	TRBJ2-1	CASRVLAGEANEQFF	TGTGCCAGCAGAGTACTAGCGGGAGAAGCCAATGAGCAGTTCTTC
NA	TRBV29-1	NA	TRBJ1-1	CSVESLYSDTEAFF	TGCAGCGTTGAGTCTCTTTATTCGGACACTGAAGCTTTCTTT
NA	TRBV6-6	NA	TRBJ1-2	CASSYWTLNYGYTF	TGTGCCAGCAGTTATTGGACACTTAACTATGGCTACACCTTC
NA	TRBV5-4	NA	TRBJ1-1	CASSWDKNTEAFF	TGTGCCAGCAGTTGGGACAAGAACACTGAAGCTTTCTTT
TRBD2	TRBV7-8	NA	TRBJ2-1	CASSPQSALAGGPVGEQFF	TGTGCCAGCAGCCCCCAGAGCGCACTAGCGGGAGGGCCGGTGGGTGAGCAGTTCTTC
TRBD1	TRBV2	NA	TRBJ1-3	CASSQGAAGNTIYF	TGTGCCAGCAGTCAGGGGGCCGCTGGAAACACCATATATTTT
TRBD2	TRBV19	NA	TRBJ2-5	CASTPSGLALSSETQYF	TGTGCCAGTACCCCGTCCGGACTAGCTTTATCGTCTGAGACCCAGTACTTC
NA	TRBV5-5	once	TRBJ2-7	CASSIGTSSEQYF	TGTGCCAGCAGCATTGGGACTTCCTCCGAGCAGTACTTC